The 27 T cell receptor beta chains reported below all come from one sample, sequenced in a study of shared clonotypes between healthy human individuals. The repertoire was sequenced with immunoSEQ multiplex PCR; TCRdb's copy has only in-frame clones and lacks some. This sample carries about 490,000 clones, approximately 78% of them seen once, and the ten largest clones take approximately 12%. What was sequenced was PBMCs. These receptors all come from a middle-aged woman in good health. Some clones in this sample may be carry-over from other donors' samples.

The V gene is TRBV5-6, the J gene TRBJ1-2, with TRBD1 matching 8 bases. J lost 6 bases, V lost 2 bases, and 3 bases had no gene match. Germline assignment: CDR1 SGHDT and CDR2 YYEEEE. The length of the CDR3 is 13 residues. The CDR3 DNA sequence: TGTGCCAGCAGCTTCGTGACAGGGGATGGCTACACCTTC. Its translation is CASSFVTGDGYTF.

V gene TRBV2 combines with J gene TRBJ1-2, with D possibly matching TRBD1 (6 bases). Per the germline V gene, CDR1 is SNHLY and CDR2 is FYNNEI. The CDR3 has 14 residues. V lost 7 bases to trimming and J lost 1 base, with 13 bases between them. CDR3 nucleotides: TGTGCCAGCACCCCCGAGGACAGTAACTATGGCTACACCTTC. Protein product: CASTPEDSNYGYTF.

This chain connects TRBV27 to TRBJ1-3; D not resolved. This CDR3 contains 12 residues. Germline V CDR1 and CDR2: MNHEY, SMNVEV (reference sequence). V was trimmed by 3 bases and J by 6 bases, leaving 6 bases between them. CDR3 nucleotide sequence: TGTGCCAGCAGTTTTGAGGAAAACACCATATATTTT. Amino acid sequence: CASSFEENTIYF.

The rearrangement joins TRBV28 to TRBJ2-4, with no clear D. CDR3 size: 12 residues. CDR1 is MDHEN, CDR2 SYDVKM, per germline. The V end lost 5 bases, the J end lost 0 bases, and 2 bases lay between the germline ends. CDR3 bases: TGTGCCAGCAGTATAGCCAAAAACATTCAGTACTTC. Its translation is CASSIAKNIQYF. Filled out from reference TRBV28 and TRBJ2-4, the complete variable domain reads DVKVTQSSRYLVKRTGEKVFLECVQDMDHENMFWYRQDPGLGLRLIYFSYDVKMKEKGDIPEGYSVSREKKERFSLILESASTNQTSMYLCASSIAKNIQYFGAGTRLSVL.

V usage is TRBV28 and J usage is TRBJ2-7; the D is unclear. This CDR3 spans 12 amino acids. Per germline, CDR1 MDHEN and CDR2 SYDVKM. V lost 3 bases to trimming and J lost 7 bases, with 10 bases between them. The CDR3 DNA reads TGTGCCAGCAGTTTGACCTTCGGGGAGCAGTACTTC. Its protein is CASSLTFGEQYF. Full variable domain (rest looked up from reference TRBV28 and TRBJ2-7): DVKVTQSSRYLVKRTGEKVFLECVQDMDHENMFWYRQDPGLGLRLIYFSYDVKMKEKGDIPEGYSVSREKKERFSLILESASTNQTSMYLCASSLTFGEQYFGPGTRLTVT.

This clone was counted many times. The chain carries TRBV6-1 and TRBJ2-1; TRBD1 matches 9 bases. The length of the CDR3 is 16 residues. With 2 bases clipped from V and 8 bases from J, the junction kept 10 bases outside the gene matches. The germline V gene encodes CDR1 MNHNS and CDR2 SASEGT. The CDR3 protein is CASSESPGQGKDEQFF. Written as DNA, the CDR3 is TGTGCCAGCAGTGAATCTCCGGGACAGGGCAAGGATGAGCAGTTCTTC.

V usage is TRBV11-3 and J usage is TRBJ2-1, with D uncertain. CDR3 size: 14 residues. Trimming stripped 1 base from V and 0 bases from J, with 4 bases between. Germline V gene sequence: CDR1 SGHNT, CDR2 YENEEA. For the CDR3, the DNA is TGTGCCAGCAGCTTAGGGGACTCCTACAATGAGCAGTTCTTC. It yields the protein CASSLGDSYNEQFF.

The chain recombines TRBV5-1 with TRBJ2-7; tentatively, D is TRBD1 (5 bases). The CDR3 length is 15 residues. Germline CDR1 and CDR2: SGHRS and YFSETQ. V was clipped by 1 base and J by 2 bases, with 13 bases between them. CDR3 DNA sequence: TGCGCCAGCAGCTTGTCTTACAAGGGGCCCTACGAGCAGTACTTC. The encoded protein is CASSLSYKGPYEQYF.

This clone was seen more than once but under ten times. V and J are TRBV4-2 and TRBJ1-1; D is unclear. The ends were cut back, 0 bases at V and 5 bases at J, with 4 bases in the middle. The germline CDR1 and CDR2 sequences are LGHNA and YNFKEQ. The CDR3 is made up of 12 amino acids. The CDR3: CASSQEATEAFF. For the CDR3, the DNA is TGTGCCAGCAGCCAAGAGGCAACTGAAGCTTTCTTT.

The V and J genes are TRBV5-6 and TRBJ2-7, with 11 bases lining up with TRBD1. Germline loops: CDR1 SGHDT, CDR2 YYEEEE. V lost 4 bases, J lost 6 bases, and 6 bases stayed unmatched. The CDR3 consists of 14 residues. CDR3 amino acids: CASSKGQGGVEQYF. The CDR3, as DNA: TGTGCCAGCAGCAAGGGACAGGGGGGGGTCGAGCAGTACTTC.

The rearrangement links TRBV11-2 to TRBJ2-7; D gene ambiguous. Per germline, CDR1 SGHAT and CDR2 FQNNGV. Trimming shortened V by 2 bases and J by 6 bases, and 14 bases separated the two germline ends. The CDR3 length is 14 residues. The CDR3 nucleotides are TGTGCCAGCAGCTTAAATAGGGTTTCATCCGAGCAGTACTTC. It encodes CASSLNRVSSEQYF.

V is TRBV19 and J is TRBJ2-3; D gene unclear. The CDR3 is 13 residues long. Trimming left V 4 bases short and J 0 bases short, with 5 bases between. In germline, CDR1 is LNHDA, CDR2 SQIVND (reference sequence). CDR3 in amino acids: CASSRYSTDTQYF. The CDR3 DNA follows: TGTGCCAGTAGTAGGTACAGCACAGATACGCAGTATTTT.

CDR3 in DNA: TGTGCCAGTAGTATAAGCGGGACAGGCAACACTGAAGCTTTCTTT. Encoded protein: CASSISGTGNTEAFF. This chain joins TRBV19 and TRBJ1-1; 8 bases map to TRBD1. The CDR3 sequence is 15 residues long. Per germline, CDR1 LNHDA and CDR2 SQIVND (reference sequence). J was trimmed by 2 bases and V by 2 bases; bases with no gene match: 4.

Comments on this clone: A much larger clone differs from this one at a single base, so this may be a read error. V is TRBV2 and J is TRBJ2-3, with D tentatively TRBD1 or TRBD2 (5 bases each). The V and J ends lost 5 bases and 0 bases respectively, with 6 bases between them. Germline CDR1 is SNHLY and CDR2 is FYNNEI. The CDR3 is made up of 13 amino acids. The CDR3 spells CASSRDSTDTQYF. The DNA for the CDR3 is TGTGCCAGCAGTAGGGACAGCACAGATACGCAGTATTTT.

The rearrangement uses TRBV18 and TRBJ2-3; weak D call: TRBD1 (5 bases). Germline V gene lookup returns CDR1 KGHSH and CDR2 LQKENI. This CDR3 region has 16 residues. The V end was cut by 4 bases, the J end by 3 bases, with 17 bases between. The CDR3 here is CASSLGQGIQTDTQYF. CDR3 sequence (DNA): TGTGCCAGCTCACTTGGCCAGGGTATTCAGACAGATACGCAGTATTTT.

The rearrangement uses TRBV5-1 and TRBJ2-7; possible D gene TRBD1, 6 bases. Trimming took 0 bases from V and 3 from J, leaving 10 bases between them. Germline V gene data show CDR1 as SGHRS and CDR2 as YFSETQ. This CDR3 contains 14 residues. The CDR3 DNA sequence: TGCGCCAGCAGCTTGGGGGGGACAAACTACGAGCAGTACTTC. Protein: CASSLGGTNYEQYF.

This clone has just a few counts. In the same sample, other DNA sequences code for this CDR3. The rearrangement uses TRBV2 and TRBJ2-7; D remains ambiguous. The germline CDR1 and CDR2 sequences are SNHLY and FYNNEI. V lost 6 bases and J 2 bases, leaving 5 bases between the germline ends. CDR3 size: 11 residues. CDR3 region: CASSLTYEQYF. The DNA of the CDR3 is TGTGCCAGCAGCCTAACCTACGAGCAGTACTTC.

This chain links TRBV11-2 with TRBJ2-1; D is perhaps TRBD1 or TRBD2 (5 bases each). This CDR3 comprises 13 residues. Germline CDR1 reads SGHAT; CDR2 reads FQNNGV. Trimming shortened V by 1 base and J by 6 bases, and 7 bases separated the two germline ends. The CDR3 DNA is TGTGCCAGCAGCTTAGGGGACCGCAATGAGCAGTTCTTC. Protein product: CASSLGDRNEQFF.

This chain links TRBV25-1 with TRBJ2-1; 10 nucleotides line up with TRBD2. The CDR3 length is 15 residues. The germline V gene encodes CDR1 MGHDK and CDR2 SYGVNS. V lost 4 bases, J lost 8 bases, and 8 bases stayed unmatched. The CDR3 protein is CASSGGLAGVDEQFF. CDR3 bases: TGTGCCAGCAGTGGAGGGCTAGCGGGAGTGGATGAGCAGTTCTTC.

The DNA for the CDR3 is TGTGCCAGCAGCGCGCCAGGGGGGAGGTATGGGACCCAGTACTTC. This sequence encodes CASSAPGGRYGTQYF. The chain links TRBV28 to TRBJ2-5; maybe TRBD1 (7 bases). CDR3 size: 15 residues. Germline V gene lookup returns CDR1 MDHEN and CDR2 SYDVKM. V was clipped by 6 bases and J by 7 bases, with 21 bases between them.

V gene TRBV29-1 combines with J gene TRBJ1-5; D is uncertain. Trimming cost V 6 bases and J 7 bases, with 16 bases left between them. Germline CDR1 reads SQVTM; CDR2 reads ANQGSEA. CDR3 size: 13 residues. CDR3 in amino acids: CSVVEGLGQPQHF. The CDR3 DNA reads TGCAGCGTGGTTGAGGGTCTGGGACAGCCCCAGCATTTT.

This clone appeared a few times. The chain is built from TRBV28 and TRBJ1-3; D unresolved. Trimming left V 4 bases short and J 0 bases short, with 13 bases between. The CDR3 loop spans 16 amino acids. From germline, CDR1 is MDHEN and CDR2 SYDVKM. As DNA, the CDR3 is TGTGCCAGCAGTTCCCCATTTCGGGTCTCTGGAAACACCATATATTTT. It is translated as CASSSPFRVSGNTIYF.

The CDR3 reads CASSSVKASGWEQYF. The CDR3 DNA is TGTGCCAGCAGCTCTGTCAAGGCTAGCGGATGGGAGCAGTACTTC. The chain recombines TRBV5-4 with TRBJ2-7; the match to TRBD2 covers 7 bases. V trimming: 3 bases; J trimming: 7 bases; junction bases outside the gene matches: 13. There are 15 residues in the CDR3. Germline lookup yields CDR1 SGHNT and CDR2 YYREEE (reference sequence).

The chain joins TRBV7-9 to TRBJ2-2, with 9 bases lining up with TRBD1. V was clipped by 4 bases and J by 1 base; unmatched bases: 7. Germline CDR1 SEHNR, CDR2 FQNEAQ (reference sequence). This CDR3 has 17 amino acids. CDR3: CASSSRKGQGNTGELFF. The CDR3 DNA is TGTGCCAGCAGCTCGAGAAAGGGACAGGGGAACACCGGGGAGCTGTTTTTT. Filled out from reference TRBV7-9 and TRBJ2-2, the complete variable domain reads DTGVSQNPRHKITKRGQNVTFRCDPISEHNRLYWYRQTLGQGPEFLTYFQNEAQLEKSRLLSDRFSAERPKGSFSTLEIQRTEQGDSAMYLCASSSRKGQGNTGELFFGEGSRLTVL.

The chain joins TRBV7-2 to TRBJ2-7; no definite D call. Trimming took 0 bases from V and 6 from J, leaving 12 bases between them. The germline CDR1 and CDR2 sequences are SGHTA and FQGNSA. The CDR3 extends over 14 amino acids. CDR3 nucleotides: TGTGCCAGCAGCTTAGCGACCAGAGGTGGCGAGCAGTACTTC. It translates to CASSLATRGGEQYF.

The rearrangement uses TRBV2 and TRBJ2-1, with D perhaps matching TRBD2 (5 bases). This CDR3 contains 16 residues. Trimming removed 6 bases from V and 0 bases from J, with 15 bases in between. The germline CDR1 and CDR2 sequences are SNHLY and FYNNEI. The CDR3 loop reads CASSATSPFSYNEQFF. CDR3 bases: TGTGCCAGCAGCGCAACTAGTCCCTTCTCCTACAATGAGCAGTTCTTC.

The genes are TRBV11-2 and TRBJ2-7; maybe TRBD2 (6 bases). The CDR3 runs 15 residues. Germline V gene sequence: CDR1 SGHAT, CDR2 FQNNGV. Between the trimmed V and J ends, which lost 2 bases and 2 bases, there was a span of 13 bases. The CDR3 sequence: CASSLLAGTPYEQYF. CDR3 sequence (DNA): TGTGCCAGCAGCTTACTCGCGGGGACCCCCTACGAGCAGTACTTC.